These 32 T cell receptor beta chains came from one sample sequenced in a study of T cells expressing NK-cell markers. TCRdb reprocessed the 5' RACE reads and keeps a single row for each CDR3 protein, giving no DNA. The sample has roughly 420,000 distinct CDR3 sequences. The material sequenced was blood T cells: a sorted CD56 or NKG2C T cell subset, CD4+ or CD8+ T cells, or bulk PBMC T cells (not recorded which). All receptors come from a woman between 18 and 69 years old in good health.

This chain links TRBV11-2 with TRBJ2-3; TCRdb designates TRBD2, a call that cannot be tested without DNA. CDR1 and CDR2 (germline): SGHAT, FQNNGV. The CDR3 sequence is 19 residues long. The CDR3 loop is CASSLEARVLAGGTDTQYF.

The rearrangement joins TRBV7-3 to TRBJ2-7; TCRdb selects TRBD2, and the lack of DNA leaves this call unchecked. CDR3 length: 13 residues. Germline CDR1 SGHTA, CDR2 FQGTGA. The CDR3 is CASSWGPSTEQYF.

The chain has TRBV29-1 and TRBJ1-2; TCRdb gives TRBD1 as the D gene, but with no DNA this cannot be confirmed. The CDR3 covers 15 residues. Germline CDR1 is SQVTM and CDR2 is ANQGSEA. CDR3: CSVTTTGGTNYGYTF.

The chain recombines TRBV7-1 with TRBJ2-1; TCRdb reports TRBD2, a call that lacks DNA to check it against. TRBV7-1 is known as an ORF, though its function is uncertain. The CDR3 consists of 22 residues. CDR3 sequence reads: CASSDPQQLQEGSLRSYNEQFF.

The chain has TRBV20-1 and TRBJ2-1; TCRdb calls TRBD1, which cannot be checked without DNA. Germline assignment: CDR1 DFQATT and CDR2 SNEGSKA (reference sequence). This CDR3 has 14 residues. CDR3 in amino acids: CSARGTGDYNEQFF.

J is TRBJ2-3 and V is TRBV5-1; TCRdb picks TRBD1, but there is no DNA to check that call. CDR3 length: 15 residues. The germline gives CDR1 SGHRS, CDR2 YFSETQ. The CDR3 reads CASNANGQTTDTQYF. The full variable domain, in which reference TRBV5-1 and TRBJ2-3 provide the parts outside the CDR3, is KAGVTQTPRYLIKTRGQQVTLSCSPISGHRSVSWYQQTPGQGLQFLFEYFSETQRNKGNFPGRFSGRQFSNSRSEMNVSTLELGDSALYLCASNANGQTTDTQYFGPGTRLTVL.

The genes are TRBV9 and TRBJ2-5; lacking DNA, the TRBD1 call made by TCRdb goes unchecked. CDR3 length equals 16 residues. CDR1 and CDR2 (germline): SGDLS, YYNGEE. CDR3 region: CASSVGRGSSQETQYF.

This rearrangement joins TRBV3-1 to TRBJ1-1. This CDR3 has 17 residues. Germline-derived CDR1 and CDR2 are LGHDT and YNNKEL (reference sequence). CDR3 residues: CASSQEGTLVNTGSAFF.

The chain carries TRBV5-1 and TRBJ1-1; TCRdb's D call, TRBD1, is unchecked because there is no DNA. Germline V lookup: CDR1 SGHRS, CDR2 YFSETQ. This CDR3 comprises 13 residues. Here the CDR3 reads CASSLWGGTEAFF. The full variable domain, in which reference TRBV5-1 and TRBJ1-1 provide the parts outside the CDR3, is KAGVTQTPRYLIKTRGQQVTLSCSPISGHRSVSWYQQTPGQGLQFLFEYFSETQRNKGNFPGRFSGRQFSNSRSEMNVSTLELGDSALYLCASSLWGGTEAFFGQGTRLTVV.

This chain uses TRBV19 with TRBJ1-1. The CDR3 runs 13 residues. The germline CDR1 and CDR2 sequences are LNHDA and SQIVND (reference sequence). CDR3 sequence reads: CASSTTVNTEAFF.

The gene calls are TRBV4-3 and TRBJ2-5. In germline, CDR1 is LGHNA, CDR2 YSLEER. The CDR3 spans 14 residues. CDR3 sequence reads: CASSQNHLQETQYF.

The chain links TRBV20-1 to TRBJ2-6; TCRdb outputs TRBD1, but without DNA this stays unchecked. The CDR3 spans 14 residues. Per germline, CDR1 DFQATT and CDR2 SNEGSKA (reference sequence). The CDR3 is CSAWDGSGANVLTF.

The rearrangement links TRBV7-9 to TRBJ2-3; TCRdb outputs TRBD1, but without DNA this stays unchecked. From germline, CDR1 is SEHNR and CDR2 FQNEAQ (reference sequence). The CDR3 is made up of 16 amino acids. The CDR3: CASSPRTGEGTDTQYF.

The chain is built from TRBV7-2 and TRBJ2-1; as DNA is missing, the TRBD2 call by TCRdb cannot be tested. Germline values: CDR1 SGHTA, CDR2 FQGNSA. CDR3 size: 13 residues. This chain's CDR3 is CARGPQGRNEQFF.

The chain links TRBV28 to TRBJ2-2; the TCRdb D gene call, TRBD1, has no DNA to confirm it. Germline CDR1 is MDHEN and CDR2 is SYDVKM. This CDR3 comprises 12 residues. The CDR3: CASKDRAGELFF.

V gene TRBV29-1 combines with J gene TRBJ1-1. The CDR3 is 13 residues long. CDR1 is SQVTM, CDR2 ANQGSEA, per germline. CDR3: CSGEYWGNTEAFF.

J is TRBJ2-7 and V is TRBV6-2 or TRBV6-3; without DNA, the TCRdb call of TRBD2 cannot be checked. The CDR3 has 14 amino acids. Germline V gene data show CDR1 as MNHEY and CDR2 as SVGEGT. The CDR3 reads CASRARTVAYEQYF.

This chain joins TRBV10-3 and TRBJ2-1; TCRdb names TRBD2, which stays unverified in the absence of DNA. Germline V gene data show CDR1 as ENHRY and CDR2 as SYGVKD. This CDR3 spans 16 amino acids. CDR3 sequence: CAISGLGREGGNEQFF.

This sequence joins TRBV7-9 and TRBJ2-1. CDR3 length: 15 amino acids. Germline lookup yields CDR1 SEHNR and CDR2 FQNEAQ (reference sequence). This CDR3 reads CASRLAATSYNEQFF.

This chain joins TRBV7-9 and TRBJ1-3. The CDR3 has 13 residues. Germline V CDR1 and CDR2: SEHNR, FQNEAQ (reference sequence). CDR3 sequence: CASSLKPGNTIYF.

The chain combines TRBV10-3 with TRBJ2-1; the TCRdb call, TRBD1, lacks DNA for checking. The CDR3 consists of 15 residues. CDR1 is ENHRY and CDR2 is SYGVKD in the germline V gene. CDR3 residues: CAISEWGDKSNEQFF.

V is TRBV9 and J is TRBJ2-7. The germline CDR1 and CDR2 sequences are SGDLS and YYNGEE. CDR3 length: 15 amino acids. The CDR3 loop is CASSVEARGSYEQYF.

The genes are TRBV2 and TRBJ1-4. This CDR3 comprises 15 residues. Germline V gene sequence: CDR1 SNHLY, CDR2 FYNNEI. CDR3: CASRDSGLSNEKLFF.

The chain employs TRBV10-3 and TRBJ1-1; lacking DNA, the TRBD1 call made by TCRdb goes unchecked. CDR1 and CDR2 (germline): ENHRY, SYGVKD. This CDR3 is 14 amino acids long. The CDR3: CAISEGAGTGEAFF.

This chain joins TRBV5-1 and TRBJ2-3. Germline CDR1 and CDR2: SGHRS and YFSETQ. The CDR3 extends over 12 amino acids. This CDR3 reads CASSFNTGTQYF.

The V gene is TRBV29-1, the J gene TRBJ2-3; TCRdb designates TRBD1, a call that cannot be tested without DNA. Germline CDR1 is SQVTM and CDR2 is ANQGSEA. CDR3 length: 13 amino acids. The CDR3 spells CSVRDRRLDTQYF.

The rearrangement links TRBV12-3 or TRBV12-4 to TRBJ1-1. The CDR3 length is 12 residues. CDR3: CATWGGGTEAFF.

The genes are TRBV5-1 and TRBJ1-6. Germline loops: CDR1 SGHRS, CDR2 YFSETQ. The CDR3 is made up of 13 amino acids. CDR3: CASSLTENSPLHF.

The V gene is TRBV20-1, the J gene TRBJ2-2; the TCRdb D gene call, TRBD1, has no DNA to confirm it. Germline values: CDR1 DFQATT, CDR2 SNEGSKA (reference sequence). This CDR3 is built from 17 residues. CDR3 in amino acids: CSARPGTGNAHTGELFF.

The chain combines TRBV25-1 with TRBJ2-5; as DNA is missing, the TRBD1 call by TCRdb cannot be tested. Germline V gene lookup returns CDR1 MGHDK and CDR2 SYGVNS. There are 15 residues in the CDR3. CDR3: CASSDRQGSKETQYF.

V gene TRBV4-3 combines with J gene TRBJ1-6. Germline V lookup: CDR1 LGHNA, CDR2 YSLEER. CDR3 length equals 15 residues. The CDR3 is CASSQVGGGGSPLHF.

The chain's CDR3 is CATSSVGEQFF. This rearrangement joins TRBV24-1 to TRBJ2-1. The CDR3 spans 11 residues. The germline CDR1 and CDR2 sequences are KGHDR and SFDVKD.